This record looks at one TCR beta chain sequence and its context. What it recognizes is unknown. Individually, cDNA molecules had unique molecular identifiers attached to them. MiXCR, applied by TCRdb to the 5' RACE reads, yields one record per CDR3 protein. Seen here are under 50,000 distinct CDR3 sequences, over 3.5% observed once, and the top ten hold roughly 6.4%. With 7 bases clipped from V and 4 bases from J, the junction kept 10 bases outside the gene matches. This CDR3 is built from 14 residues. This sample was taken from a study of early T cells in non-severe SARS-CoV-2 infection. The study's findings and limits: Database matching using VDJdb favored anti-spike CD8 responses, with private and CD4 specificities left missing.

This receptor was taken from an adult who was a healthcare worker with PCR-confirmed SARS-CoV-2 infection or an uninfected control (not recorded which). The chain combines TRBV12-3 or TRBV12-4 with TRBJ2-7; TRBD2 aligns across 7 bases. The sequenced sample was whole blood. The CDR3 bases are TGTGCCAGCAATTTCCGCGGGAGTTCGTACGAGCAGTACTTC. Amino acid sequence: CASNFRGSSYEQYF.